A selection of T cell receptor beta chains follows, all from one sample in a study of graft-versus-host responses after intestinal transplantation. Libraries were prepared by immunoSEQ multiplex PCR; TCRdb keeps only in-frame clonotypes and omits some of them. The sample yields roughly 9,600 clones, 77% seen once. Sample: ileum tissue, taken around 450 days after intestinal transplantation. The receptor source for this set is a human patient who received an intestinal transplant, so some T cells may come from the graft donor. CDR3s include the opening cysteine and the closing phenylalanine or tryptophan. The order of the fields is D gene, V gene, J gene, clone size, CDR3 DNA, CDR3 protein. The D gene is left open where the match is weak. Size tells how often a clone was seen (once, few, many) or the class of an expanded clone, and some rows leave it out.

>.|TRBV10-1|TRBJ1-4|.
TGCGCCAGACCACTTTGCAGGGAGTGGCAGGGCTATGAAAAACTGTTTTTT
CARPLCREWQGYEKLFF
>.|TRBV5-6|TRBJ2-7|.
TGTGCCAGCAGCTATGAGTTGGGGACGGCCTCCTACGAGCAGTACTTC
CASSYELGTASYEQYF
>.|TRBV27|TRBJ1-1|.
TGTGCCAGCAGTTTTGGAGTAGCCGACACTGAAGCTTTCTTT
CASSFGVADTEAFF
>TRBD1|TRBV4-1|TRBJ1-1|.
TGCGCCAGCAGCCATGCACAGGGACAGGGAAACACTGAAGCTTTCTTT
CASSHAQGQGNTEAFF
>.|TRBV5-1|TRBJ1-4|.
TGCGCCAGCAGCCCGGGGACATCGTCTAATGAAAAACTGTTTTTT
CASSPGTSSNEKLFF
>TRBD2|TRBV6-5|TRBJ2-1|.
TGTGCCAGCAGTGTGAGCGGGGTCTCCTACAATGAGCAGTTCTTC
CASSVSGVSYNEQFF
>.|TRBV5-1|TRBJ2-1|.
TGCGCCAGCAGCTGGAACCTGAACTCCCGGGGGGCCTGGGATGAGCAGTTCTTC
CASSWNLNSRGAWDEQFF
>TRBD1|TRBV4-2|TRBJ1-2|few
TGTGCCAGCAGCCTAGGACAGGGACGTAGCTATGGCTACACCTTC
CASSLGQGRSYGYTF
>.|TRBV19|TRBJ1-6|.
TGTGCCAGTAGTATTATTCTCGGGGGGAGTAATTCACCCCTCCACTTT
CASSIILGGSNSPLHF
>TRBD1|TRBV27|TRBJ1-5|.
TGTGCCAGCGGCACGGGACAGGCCCAGCATTTT
CASGTGQAQHF
>.|TRBV21-1|TRBJ2-3|.
TGTGCCAGCAGCAAACTAGCGGGGGGCCCCGCAGATACGCAGTATTTT
CASSKLAGGPADTQYF
>.|TRBV28|TRBJ2-2|.
TGTGCCAGCAGTTTACACCCCTTCGGAGGGGGCATCATCGGGGAGCTGTTTTTT
CASSLHPFGGGIIGELFF
>.|TRBV21-1|TRBJ1-2|few
TGTGCCAGCAGCAATAGGGGGGGTTCGGGAAACGGCTACACCTTC
CASSNRGGSGNGYTF
>.|TRBV12-2|TRBJ1-2|.
TGTGCAAGTCGCTTAGGGGGCTATGGCTACACCTTC
CASRLGGYGYTF
>.|TRBV6-1|TRBJ1-5|once
TGTGCCAGCAGTGCGACTTCGGCAGGCCAGCCCCAGCATTTT
CASSATSAGQPQHF
>.|TRBV20-1|TRBJ1-6|.
TGCAGTGCTTCACAGGATTCACCCCTCCACTTT
CSASQDSPLHF
>.|TRBV18|TRBJ1-5|.
TGTGCCAGCTCTACGACGACAGTGGGTCAGCCCCAGCATTTT
CASSTTTVGQPQHF
>.|TRBV7-8|TRBJ1-3|few
TGTGCCAGCAGCTTAACGCTAGCAAACACCATATATTTT
CASSLTLANTIYF
>TRBD1|TRBV9|TRBJ1-3|.
TGTGCCAGCAGCGTAAGGACCCGGACAGGGGTTCTTGGAAACACCATATATTTT
CASSVRTRTGVLGNTIYF
>.|TRBV4-2|TRBJ2-1|.
TGTGCCAGCAGCCTCGGGACCGGTGATTTTGGTGAGCAGTTCTTC
CASSLGTGDFGEQFF
>.|TRBV7-9|TRBJ2-7|.
TGTGCCAGCAGCCTAGATTTATACGAGCAGTACTTC
CASSLDLYEQYF
>.|TRBV6-6|TRBJ2-3|.
TGTGCCAGCAGTTATTGGACGGGGACCACAGATACGCAGTATTTT
CASSYWTGTTDTQYF
>.|TRBV4-1|TRBJ2-1|.
TGCGCCAGCAGCCAAGACTCCCGGGGGGCTATCAATGAGCAGTTCTTC
CASSQDSRGAINEQFF
>TRBD2|TRBV6-1|TRBJ2-1|.
TGTGCCAGCAGGGGAGGACTAGCGGGGTCGAATGAGCAGTTCTTC
CASRGGLAGSNEQFF
>.|TRBV6-5|TRBJ1-4|.
TGTGCCAGCAGCCCTTTACAAGGGAAAAGTGAAAAACTGTTTTTT
CASSPLQGKSEKLFF
>.|TRBV4-1|TRBJ1-2|.
TGCGCCAGCAGCCAAGTGTACAGGCCGCTGTATGGCTACACCTTC
CASSQVYRPLYGYTF
>TRBD1|TRBV5-4|TRBJ1-5|few
TGTGCCAGCAGCTTAGTGGACAGGGGCAATCAGCCCCAGCATTTT
CASSLVDRGNQPQHF
>.|TRBV7-2|TRBJ2-7|.
TGTGCCAGCAGCTCATTATACGAGCAGTACTTC
CASSSLYEQYF
>TRBD1|TRBV19|TRBJ2-7|.
TGTGCCAGTAGTAACCCGGGACAGGGATCCTACGAGCAGTACTTC
CASSNPGQGSYEQYF
>TRBD2|TRBV7-8|TRBJ2-1|.
TGTGCCAGCACCCCGAGGTACGGGGGGAATGAGCAGTTCTTC
CASTPRYGGNEQFF
>TRBD2|TRBV6-4|TRBJ2-7|.
TGTGCCAGCAGTCCGACTAGCGGGGGGGTCAACGAGCAGTACTTC
CASSPTSGGVNEQYF